A single sample gave rise to the 13 T cell receptor beta chains below, sequenced in a study of shared clonotypes between healthy human individuals (dated by TCRdb to 2019 to 2021). The method behind the library was the immunoSEQ multiplex PCR assay. In TCRdb, the immuneACCESS table is reduced to in-frame sequences with V and J assigned. These tables do not hold every clone; where another copy was compared, an unresolved V gene accounts for under half, and the others remain unexplained. The table for this sample lists 600,000 to 750,000 clones; more than 70% of them were counted only once. The leading ten clones occupy approximately 1.8% of the sample. The sample consisted of memory CD4+ T cells sorted from blood. The intended sense of this specimen's cell subset or site label: CD45RA-negative fraction. The source of these receptors is a woman in her 30s in good health.

The chain couples TRBV2 to TRBJ1-4; tentatively, D is TRBD1 (5 bases). This CDR3 is 12 amino acids long. Between the trimmed V and J ends, which lost 7 bases and 8 bases, there was a span of 11 bases. The germline gives CDR1 SNHLY, CDR2 FYNNEI. Here the CDR3 reads CASTRDDEKLFF. The CDR3 region has the DNA TGTGCCAGCACGAGGGACGACGAAAAACTGTTTTTT.

The chain carries TRBV4-1 and TRBJ2-3; D gene uncertain. Trimming pared 2 bases from V and 5 bases from J, leaving 2 bases between. Per the germline V gene, CDR1 is MGHRA and CDR2 is YSYEKL. The CDR3 runs 11 residues. The CDR3 region has the DNA TGCGCCAGCAGCCAATTAGATACGCAGTATTTT. It translates to CASSQLDTQYF.

This clone occurred once. The rearrangement links TRBV9 to TRBJ2-1, with a weak D call TRBD2 (6 bases). The CDR3 consists of 16 residues. The germline gives CDR1 SGDLS, CDR2 YYNGEE. The V gene lost 1 base and the J gene lost 7 bases, with 18 bases spanning the gap. The CDR3 sequence is CASSVSGPRLGNEQFF. CDR3 coding DNA: TGTGCCAGCAGCGTAAGCGGGCCACGCCTAGGGAATGAGCAGTTCTTC.

The chain couples TRBV5-5 to TRBJ2-2; 7 bases line up with TRBD2. The CDR3 totals 16 residues. Germline V gene data show CDR1 as SGHKS and CDR2 as YYEKEE (reference sequence). Trimming took 0 bases from V and 7 from J; bases not matched to a gene: 9. CDR3 nucleotide sequence: TGTGCCAGCAGCTTGGTGATCGGGAGGAATGGCGGGGAGCTGTTTTTT. It is translated as CASSLVIGRNGGELFF.

The chain has TRBV6-1 and TRBJ2-1, with a possible D match to TRBD2 (5 bases). The V end was cut by 4 bases, the J end by 0 bases, with 13 bases between. The CDR3 totals 16 residues. The germline CDR1 and CDR2 sequences are MNHNS and SASEGT. The CDR3 DNA is TGTGCCAGCAGTGGACTACCAGATCGCTCCTACAATGAGCAGTTCTTC. Residues: CASSGLPDRSYNEQFF.

The chain carries TRBV6-1 and TRBJ1-2; 7 bases agree with TRBD1. The germline CDR1 and CDR2 sequences are MNHNS and SASEGT. Trimming cost V 4 bases and J 3 bases; bases outside gene matches: 8. This CDR3 spans 15 amino acids. CDR3 nucleotides: TGTGCCAGCAGTGGAACGGACAGGACTTACTATGGCTACACCTTC. Translating it yields CASSGTDRTYYGYTF.

The chain combines TRBV5-1 with TRBJ2-1; D remains unclear. There are 12 residues in the CDR3. The V end was cut by 5 bases, the J end by 4 bases, with 7 bases between. The germline V gene encodes CDR1 SGHRS and CDR2 YFSETQ. The CDR3 nucleotides read TGCGCCAGCAGAATAGATTACAATGAGCAGTTCTTC. As protein: CASRIDYNEQFF. The whole variable domain, filled in from reference TRBV5-1 and TRBJ2-1, reads KAGVTQTPRYLIKTRGQQVTLSCSPISGHRSVSWYQQTPGQGLQFLFEYFSETQRNKGNFPGRFSGRQFSNSRSEMNVSTLELGDSALYLCASRIDYNEQFFGPGTRLTVL.

Of note for this clone: The identical CDR3 is also encoded by other nucleotide sequences in the sample. The chain joins TRBV11-3 to TRBJ2-2, with TRBD2 matching over 7 bases. The V gene's germline CDR1 is SGHNT and CDR2 YENEEA. With V trimmed by 3 bases and J by 0 bases, 1 base remained unmatched. This CDR3 region has 15 residues. CDR3 amino acids: CASSLAGANTGELFF. The CDR3 DNA reads as TGTGCCAGCAGCTTGGCGGGAGCGAACACCGGGGAGCTGTTTTTT.

The chain employs TRBV2 and TRBJ1-2; 9 bases are a match to TRBD1. There are 16 residues in the CDR3. After removal of 4 bases from V and 2 bases from J, the junction contained 8 bases not matched to a gene. In germline, CDR1 is SNHLY, CDR2 FYNNEI. The CDR3 sequence: CASSGLKGTGNYGYTF. The CDR3 DNA reads as TGTGCCAGCAGTGGACTAAAAGGGACAGGGAACTATGGCTACACCTTC.

The rearrangement joins TRBV18 to TRBJ2-4, with D possibly being TRBD1 or TRBD2 (5 bases each). The length of the CDR3 is 13 residues. CDR1 KGHSH and CDR2 LQKENI come from the germline V gene. The V and J ends lost 1 base and 8 bases respectively, with 9 bases between them. The CDR3 DNA sequence: TGTGCCAGCTCACCACGGGACCAAGACATTCAGTACTTC. The encoded protein is CASSPRDQDIQYF.

As concerns this clone: Other DNA sequences in the same sample also yield this CDR3. This chain links TRBV29-1 with TRBJ2-7, with no clear D. The germline gives CDR1 SQVTM, CDR2 ANQGSEA. The CDR3 is 11 amino acids. Trimming pared 3 bases from V and 3 bases from J, leaving 6 bases between. The CDR3 loop reads CSVERNYEQYF. The CDR3 nucleotides read TGCAGCGTTGAGAGGAACTACGAGCAGTACTTC.

The chain uses TRBV6-1 and TRBJ2-2; TRBD2 is a possible D gene (5 bases). CDR1 and CDR2 (germline): MNHNS, SASEGT. This CDR3 is built from 17 residues. Trimming left V 0 bases short and J 5 bases short, with 16 bases between. Here the CDR3 DNA reads TGTGCCAGCAGTGAAGCCCTACAGCGGAGAGGGACCGGGGAGCTGTTTTTT. This codes for CASSEALQRRGTGELFF.

The V gene is TRBV5-1, the J gene TRBJ2-6; no reliable D call. Germline CDR1 and CDR2: SGHRS and YFSETQ. The CDR3 extends over 15 amino acids. V was shortened by 4 bases and J by 0 bases, with 8 bases between the two germline ends. The CDR3 reads CASSPTSSGANVLTF. The CDR3 coding sequence is TGCGCCAGCAGCCCAACAAGCTCTGGGGCCAACGTCCTGACTTTC.